This is a list of T cell receptor beta chains from one sample in a study of cytomegalovirus exposure and HLA in healthy donors. Data came from immunoSEQ multiplex PCR; TCRdb stores just in-frame clones and leaves some out. The table has about 170,000 clones, roughly four fifths seen once; the top ten hold 2% to 2.5%. Source material: PBMCs. The receptors originated from a woman under 40 in good health and CMV-seropositive. Each CDR3 is given with its conserved first and last residue. The order of the fields is J gene, clone size, V gene, D gene, CDR3 DNA, CDR3 protein. A D gene is named only where the DNA matches it firmly. The size field is filled for only some rows; it gives once, few, many or a size class.

TRBJ1-2 | NA | TRBV5-1 | TRBD1 | TGCGCCAGCAGCGAGGGGACAGCAAACTATGGCTACACCTTC | CASSEGTANYGYTF
TRBJ2-2 | NA | TRBV4-3 | NA | TGCGCCAGCAGCCAAGATGGGGTAGCGTCCGCCGGGGAGCTGTTTTTT | CASSQDGVASAGELFF
TRBJ1-1 | NA | TRBV9 | TRBD1 | TGTGCCAGCAGCCCCGGACAGGGGAACACTGAAGCTTTCTTT | CASSPGQGNTEAFF
TRBJ1-2 | NA | TRBV5-1 | TRBD1 | TGCGCCAGCAGCAGCCCGGGACAGTCCTATGGCTACACCTTC | CASSSPGQSYGYTF
TRBJ2-3 | NA | TRBV28 | TRBD2 | TGTGCCAGCAGTTTTCCGGCGGGGGGGCCCGATACGCAGTATTTT | CASSFPAGGPDTQYF
TRBJ2-1 | NA | TRBV5-1 | TRBD1 | TGCGCCAGCAGCTGGCCGGACAGGGGCCCTAATGAGCAGTTCTTC | CASSWPDRGPNEQFF
TRBJ2-5 | few | TRBV5-4 | TRBD2 | TGTGCCAGCAGCCTATTGGGGGAGGGCCGAAAGACCCAGTACTTC | CASSLLGEGRKTQYF
TRBJ2-7 | once | TRBV5-1 | NA | TGCGCCAGCAGCTTGATAGGAGGGGGGGTAAACTACGAGCAGTACTTC | CASSLIGGGVNYEQYF
TRBJ1-2 | NA | TRBV5-6 | NA | TGTGCCAGCAGCTTGGGGGGAGTCTTC | CASSLGGVF
TRBJ1-1 | NA | TRBV27 | NA | TGTGCCAGCAGTTTATTGGGGGGGACCACTGAAGCTTTCTTT | CASSLLGGTTEAFF
TRBJ1-5 | NA | TRBV5-6 | TRBD1 | TGTGCCAGCAGCCCGACCGGGACAGCTCACAATCAGCCCCAGCATTTT | CASSPTGTAHNQPQHF
TRBJ2-5 | NA | TRBV7-9 | NA | TGTGCCAGCAGCTTCGCACGGTACGAGACCCAGTACTTC | CASSFARYETQYF
TRBJ2-3 | few | TRBV5-1 | TRBD2 | TGCGCCAGCAGCTCAGTCCCGGGACTAGCGGGGAGCCCCCATACGCAGTATTTT | CASSSVPGLAGSPHTQYF
TRBJ2-1 | NA | TRBV9 | TRBD2 | TGTGCCAGCAGCGCCCATCTAGCGGGAGTACTCAATGAGCAGTTCTTC | CASSAHLAGVLNEQFF
TRBJ2-2 | NA | TRBV4-3 | NA | TGCGCCAGCAGCCAAGATAACAGGGCGAACACCGGGGAGCTGTTTTTT | CASSQDNRANTGELFF
TRBJ2-5 | NA | TRBV7-7 | NA | TGTGCCAGCAGCTGGGCAGAGCAAGAGACCCAGTACTTC | CASSWAEQETQYF
TRBJ1-2 | NA | TRBV13 | NA | TGTGCCTCGCATAGGGAGGGGACCTATGGCTACACCTTC | CASHREGTYGYTF
TRBJ2-5 | NA | TRBV5-6 | NA | TGTGCCAGCAGCTTTAGTCCACGGGGGAATCAAGAGACCCAGTACTTC | CASSFSPRGNQETQYF
TRBJ1-1 | NA | TRBV9 | NA | TGTGCCAGCAGCGCAGGCTTGAACACTGAAGCTTTCTTT | CASSAGLNTEAFF
TRBJ1-1 | NA | TRBV7-2 | TRBD1 | TGTGCCAGCAGCTTAAACAGGGGTACTGAAGCTTTCTTT | CASSLNRGTEAFF
TRBJ2-5 | NA | TRBV9 | TRBD1 | TGTGCCAGCAGCCCCGGGACAGGGGTAAGGGAGACCCAGTACTTC | CASSPGTGVRETQYF
TRBJ1-6 | NA | TRBV30 | NA | TGTGCCTGGAGTCGGGTAGGGGCATCCTATAATTCACCCCTCCACTTT | CAWSRVGASYNSPLHF
TRBJ1-2 | NA | TRBV15 | TRBD1 | TGTGCCACCGGGACAGGGGACAACTATGGCTACACCTTC | CATGTGDNYGYTF
TRBJ1-1 | NA | TRBV6-5 | NA | TGTGCCAGCTCTGGGCGGAAGGGAGGTTTGGGTGAAGCTTTCTTT | CASSGRKGGLGEAFF
TRBJ2-5 | NA | TRBV5-1 | NA | TGCGCCAGCAAAGGAGAGGAGACCCAGTACTTC | CASKGEETQYF
TRBJ2-3 | NA | TRBV7-9 | NA | TGTGCCAGCAGCTTAGGACAGGCTCTGGGCACAGATACGCAGTATTTT | CASSLGQALGTDTQYF
TRBJ2-3 | few | TRBV7-2 | NA | TGTGCCACCACGGGGGATTGGGGCACAGATACGCAGTATTTT | CATTGDWGTDTQYF
TRBJ2-5 | NA | TRBV10-3 | TRBD2 | TGTGCCATCAGTGATGGCGGGGGGCCGGCGGAGACCCAGTACTTC | CAISDGGGPAETQYF
TRBJ2-2 | NA | TRBV7-9 | NA | TGTGCCAGCAGCTTTTCCACCGGGGGGCTGTTTTTT | CASSFSTGGLFF
TRBJ2-7 | NA | TRBV6-6 | NA | TGTGCCAGCACCTCCGCGGGGGCGGGCTACGAGCAGTACTTC | CASTSAGAGYEQYF
TRBJ1-4 | NA | TRBV7-2 | TRBD1 | TGTGCCAGCAGCTTTGACAGGGGGCCTGAAAAACTGTTTTTT | CASSFDRGPEKLFF
TRBJ1-5 | NA | TRBV30 | NA | TGTGCCTGGACTCGACTGGGAGGGGATCAGCCCCAGCATTTT | CAWTRLGGDQPQHF
TRBJ1-4 | NA | TRBV18 | TRBD1 | TGTGCCACCTCGGGGGGACAGGGGGGGCCTAATGAAAAACTGTTTTTT | CATSGGQGGPNEKLFF